This T cell receptor beta chain emerged from a study of shared clonotypes between healthy human individuals. This CDR3 is 14 amino acids long. The germline V and J ends were trimmed by 5 bases and 1 base, with 12 bases remaining between them. Germline V CDR1 and CDR2: MDHEN, SYDVKM. Profiling relied on immunoSEQ multiplex PCR, and the TCRdb table lists in-frame clones only, not all of them. The sample records about 2 million clones, 85% to 95% being singletons. CD45RO-negative, CCR7-positively selected cells formed the naive CD8 fraction, excluding terminally differentiated effector memory CD45RA+ cells.

This TCR was recovered from a man younger than 35 in good health. The chain links TRBV28 to TRBJ2-7, with D hard to call. The material sequenced was naive CD8+ T cells sorted from blood. For the CDR3, the DNA is TGTGCCAGCAGTAGGGCAGGTCGATCCTACGAGCAGTACTTC. It is translated as CASSRAGRSYEQYF.